This T cell receptor beta chain was identified in a study of tumor-infiltrating lymphocytes in primary liver carcinoma. Making TCR beta cDNA involved 400 to 600 ng total RNA and a constant-region primer. Libraries for TCR beta were built through three nested multiplex PCR rounds, which together made up a slightly modified ARM-PCR procedure. For 10 cycles apiece, the opening two PCR rounds ran with TRBV1-TRBV30 forward primers and a C-beta reverse primer. Via MiXCR, TCRdb re-called the multiplex PCR reads, giving one row per CDR3 protein. The sample includes approximately 110,000 distinct CDR3 sequences, 60% to 75% of them seen just once. With respect to this clonotype: One junction end disagrees with the germline gene, perhaps due to a read error.

Between about 20 and 30 mg of unsorted bulk tissue served as the source from which RNA and DNA were co-extracted. The CDR3 contains 15 residues. This rearrangement joins TRBV12-3 or TRBV12-4 to TRBJ2-3, with a weak D call TRBD2 (6 bases). Sequencing was performed on liver tumor tissue from sampling region 3. Subset described: tumor region T3, left-lateral pole. The clonotype originates from a woman aged 55-75 years with primary liver carcinoma and hepatitis B virus infection. CDR3 nucleotide sequence: TGTGCCAGCAGTTTCGGAGGGCTTGGCACAGATACGCGGTATTTT. The encoded protein is CASSFGGLGTDTRYF.